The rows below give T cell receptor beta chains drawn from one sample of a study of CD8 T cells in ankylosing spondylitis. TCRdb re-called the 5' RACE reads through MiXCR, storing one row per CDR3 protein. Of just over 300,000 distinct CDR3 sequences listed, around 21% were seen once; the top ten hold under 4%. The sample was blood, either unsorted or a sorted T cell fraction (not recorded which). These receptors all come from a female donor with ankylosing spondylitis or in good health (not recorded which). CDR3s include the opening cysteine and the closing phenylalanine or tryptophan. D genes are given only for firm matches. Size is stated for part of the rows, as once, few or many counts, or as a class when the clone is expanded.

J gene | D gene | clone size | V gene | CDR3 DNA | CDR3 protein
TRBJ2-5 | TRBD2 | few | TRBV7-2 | TGTGCCAGCAGCCAACGCGGGAGTCAGACCCAGTACTTC | CASSQRGSQTQYF
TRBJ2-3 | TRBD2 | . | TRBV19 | TGTGCCAGTATCCCTAGCGGGAGGGCTCCGGCTGGCACAGATACGCAGTATTTT | CASIPSGRAPAGTDTQYF
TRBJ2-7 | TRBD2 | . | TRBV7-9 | TGTGCCAGCAGCACAAGCGGGAGGGCTGGAAACGAGCAGTACTTC | CASSTSGRAGNEQYF
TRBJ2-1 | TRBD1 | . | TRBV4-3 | TGCGCCAGCAGCCAAGATTTACAGGGGTCTGAGCAGTTCTTC | CASSQDLQGSEQFF
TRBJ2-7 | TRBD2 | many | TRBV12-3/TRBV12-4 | TGTGCCAGCACCCATCGCGGGAGAACCTACGAGCAGTACTTC | CASTHRGRTYEQYF
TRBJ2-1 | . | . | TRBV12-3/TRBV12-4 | TGTGCCAGCAGGGTAGGGATGGTCTACAATGAGCAGTTCTTC | CASRVGMVYNEQFF
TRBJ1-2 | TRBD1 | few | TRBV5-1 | TGCGCCAGCAGCTGGGGACAGGGAGGAAGCGGCTACACCTTC | CASSWGQGGSGYTF
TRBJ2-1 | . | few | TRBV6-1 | TGTGCCAGCAGTGGACTCTCCTACAATGAGCAGTTCTTC | CASSGLSYNEQFF
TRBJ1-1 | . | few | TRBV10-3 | TGTGCCATCAGTGAATGGCCAGTTAACACTGAAGCTTTCTTT | CAISEWPVNTEAFF
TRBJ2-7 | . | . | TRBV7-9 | TGTGCCAGCAGCTTTAGCCAGACAGAGCAGTACTTC | CASSFSQTEQYF
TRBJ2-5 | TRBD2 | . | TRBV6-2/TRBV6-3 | TGTGCCAGCACCGGGGGGGTGCAGGGGGAGACCCAGTACTTC | CASTGGVQGETQYF
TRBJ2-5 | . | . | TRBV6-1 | TGTGCCAGCAACCAGGGACCAAACAAAGAGACCCAGTACTTC | CASNQGPNKETQYF
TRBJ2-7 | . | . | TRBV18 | TGTGCCAGCTCACCACGGAACGCGAGCTCCTACGAGCAGTACTTC | CASSPRNASSYEQYF
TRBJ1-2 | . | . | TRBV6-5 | TGTGCCAGCAGTTACATCGGACAGCCCAATGGCTACACCTTC | CASSYIGQPNGYTF
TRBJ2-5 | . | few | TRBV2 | TGTGCCAGCATAGGTCGTCAGGGAAAAGAGACCCAGTACTTC | CASIGRQGKETQYF
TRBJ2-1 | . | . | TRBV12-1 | TGTGCCAGCAGCTGCCCTTGGCGGGATCCCTACAATGAGCAGTTCTTC | CASSCPWRDPYNEQFF
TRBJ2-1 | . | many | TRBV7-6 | TGTGCCAGCAGCCAACCCTACCGGGACAATGAGCAGTTCTTC | CASSQPYRDNEQFF
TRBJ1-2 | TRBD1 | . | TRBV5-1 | TGCGCCAGCTCCGATGGGACAGGGAGCGGCTACACCTTC | CASSDGTGSGYTF
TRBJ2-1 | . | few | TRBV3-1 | TGTGCCAGCAGCCCCCTGACGGCGTGGGGTAGGGTCTTC | CASSPLTAWGRVF
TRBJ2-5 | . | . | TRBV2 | TGTGCCAGCAGAGCCCGACAGTACCAAGAGACCCAGTACTTC | CASRARQYQETQYF
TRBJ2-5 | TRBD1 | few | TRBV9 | TGTGCCAGCAGCGTAGGTTACAGGGGGGCCCAAGAGACCCAGTACTTC | CASSVGYRGAQETQYF
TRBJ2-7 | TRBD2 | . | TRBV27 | TGTGCCAGCAGAGGACCCGGGAGGGAGTACTTC | CASRGPGREYF
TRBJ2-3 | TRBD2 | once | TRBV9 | TGTGCCAGCAGCGTGCTAGCGGGAGATTCGGCAGATACGCAGTATTTT | CASSVLAGDSADTQYF
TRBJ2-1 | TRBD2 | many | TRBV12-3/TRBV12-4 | TGTGCCAGCAGGGGAGCGGGAGGCGTCAATGAGCAGTTCTTC | CASRGAGGVNEQFF
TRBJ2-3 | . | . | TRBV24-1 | TGTGCCACTTCAGGGGACACAGATACGCAGTATTTT | CATSGDTDTQYF
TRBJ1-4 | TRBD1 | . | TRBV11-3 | TGTGCCAGCAGTACCGCCTCAGGGGGCGGGTATGAAAAACTGTTTTTT | CASSTASGGGYEKLFF
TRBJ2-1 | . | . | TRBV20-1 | TGCAGTGCTAGAGTAATTAGCCCGGTATATGAGCAGTTCTTC | CSARVISPVYEQFF
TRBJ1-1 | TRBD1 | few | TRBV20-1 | TGCAGTGCTAGCGTGGTAAGGACAGGGGGCCAGGAAGCTTTCTTT | CSASVVRTGGQEAFF
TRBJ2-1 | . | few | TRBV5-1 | TGCGCCAGCAGCTTAACACCTGACAATGAGCAGTTCTTC | CASSLTPDNEQFF
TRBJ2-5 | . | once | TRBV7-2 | TGTGCCAGCAGCTTACTCCCGCGGGAGACCCAGTACTTC | CASSLLPRETQYF
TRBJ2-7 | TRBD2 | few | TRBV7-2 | TGTTGGGAGCGGGGAGGGAACGAGCAGTACTTC | CWERGGNEQYF
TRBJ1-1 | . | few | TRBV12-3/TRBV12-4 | TGTGCCAGCAGTTTAACCCCGTCAGGGATCCTCACTGAAGCTTTCTTT | CASSLTPSGILTEAFF
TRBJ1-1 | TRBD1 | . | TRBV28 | TGTGCCAGCACCCCAGGCACAGGGGGCTATGAAGCTTTCTTT | CASTPGTGGYEAFF
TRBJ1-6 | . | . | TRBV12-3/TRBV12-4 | TGTGCCAGCAGTTCGGACATTTCACCCCTCCACTTT | CASSSDISPLHF
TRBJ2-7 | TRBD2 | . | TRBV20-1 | TGCAGTGCTCTAAGACTAGCTCTCTACGAGCAGTACTTC | CSALRLALYEQYF
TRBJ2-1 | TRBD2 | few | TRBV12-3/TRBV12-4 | TGTGCCAGCAGTCTGGGACTAGCGATCTACAATGAGCAGTTCTTC | CASSLGLAIYNEQFF
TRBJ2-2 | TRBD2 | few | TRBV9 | TGTGCCAGCAGCGCCCCAAGCGGGAGGTACACCGGGGAGCTGTTTTTT | CASSAPSGRYTGELFF
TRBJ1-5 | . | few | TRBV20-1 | TGCAGTGCTAGAGGCGAAACAGGAACGAATCAGCCCCAGCATTTT | CSARGETGTNQPQHF
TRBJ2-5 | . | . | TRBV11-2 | TGTGCCAGCAGCTCAGGGTTCCAAGAGACCCAGTACTTC | CASSSGFQETQYF
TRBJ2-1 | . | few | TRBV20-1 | TGCAGTGCTATCAGGTCCACTGGGAATGAGCAGTTCTTC | CSAIRSTGNEQFF
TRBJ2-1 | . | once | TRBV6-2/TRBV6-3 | TGTGCCAGCAGAGCGGAAAGGACACTTCTTGGTTGGGTGCTCTTC | CASRAERTLLGWVLF
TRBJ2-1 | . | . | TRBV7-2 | TGTGCCAGCAGCTTAGATTTCAGTGAGCAGTTCTTC | CASSLDFSEQFF
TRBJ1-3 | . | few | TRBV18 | TGTGCCAGCTCACAGGGACCGAGCTCTGGAAACACCATATATTTT | CASSQGPSSGNTIYF
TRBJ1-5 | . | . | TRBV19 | TGTGCCAGCAACCAGGGTTTTCAGCCCCAGCATTTT | CASNQGFQPQHF
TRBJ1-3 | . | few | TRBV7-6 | TGTGCCAGCAGCTTAGGTGCAGTCAGCGGAAACACCATATATTTT | CASSLGAVSGNTIYF
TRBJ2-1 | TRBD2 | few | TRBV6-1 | TGTGCCAGCAGTCCTAGCGGGGGATCTTATGGTGAGCAGTTCTTC | CASSPSGGSYGEQFF
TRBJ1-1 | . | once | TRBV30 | TGTGCCTGGAGGTTGAACACTGAAGCTTTCTTT | CAWRLNTEAFF
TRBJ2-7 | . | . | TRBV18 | TGTGCCAGCTCACCAGAGACCATTCACGAGCAGTACTTC | CASSPETIHEQYF
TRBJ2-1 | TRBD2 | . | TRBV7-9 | TGTGCCAACAGCCGACTAGCGGCCTCCTACAATGAGCAGTTCTTC | CANSRLAASYNEQFF
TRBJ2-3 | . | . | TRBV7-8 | TGTGCCAGCACCCTAAGTTGGGGAATGGCAGATACGCAGTATTTT | CASTLSWGMADTQYF
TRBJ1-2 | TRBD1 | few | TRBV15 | TGTGCCACTGGGACAGCCCGCCTCGGGGGCTACACCTTC | CATGTARLGGYTF
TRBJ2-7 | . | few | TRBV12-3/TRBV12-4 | TGTGCCAGCACGTGGGGGTACGAGCAGTACTTC | CASTWGYEQYF
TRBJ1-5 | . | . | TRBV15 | TGTGCCACCAGCAGAGATCAGAGTCAGCCCCAGCATTTT | CATSRDQSQPQHF
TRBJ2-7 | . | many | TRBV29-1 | TGCAGCGTTGACGAGATCACAGGGTTGCAGTACTTC | CSVDEITGLQYF
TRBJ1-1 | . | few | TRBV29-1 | TGCAGCGTTGATGTGGGGAGAGCCTCGAAAGCTTTCTTT | CSVDVGRASKAFF
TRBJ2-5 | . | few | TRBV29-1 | TGCAGCGTTGACACTACTAGCTGGGAGGTGACAGAGACCCAGTACTTC | CSVDTTSWEVTETQYF
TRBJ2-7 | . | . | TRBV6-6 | TGTGCCAGCAGAATGACTACTCCGGAGCAGTACTTC | CASRMTTPEQYF
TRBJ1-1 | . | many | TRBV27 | TGTGCCAGCAGTTTCTCACCGAACACTGAAGCTTTCTTT | CASSFSPNTEAFF
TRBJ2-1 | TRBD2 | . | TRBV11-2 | TGTGCCAGCAGCTTATCTCGGCTAGCGGGAGATCGTGGCAATGAGCAGTTCTTC | CASSLSRLAGDRGNEQFF
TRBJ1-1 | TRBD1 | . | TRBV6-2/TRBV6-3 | TGTGCCAGCAGCTCGGACAGGTGGTGGAGCACTGAAGCTTTCTTT | CASSSDRWWSTEAFF